This is a list of T cell receptor beta chains from one sample in a study of OX40 agonist ivuxolimab in advanced cancers. Generated by immunoSEQ multiplex PCR, the TCRdb table keeps only in-frame clones and is missing some. The data contain some 41,000 clones, about 87% of them seen just once; the ten biggest clones take up over 5.5%. Sequencing was performed on CD4+ or CD8+ T cells sorted from blood, taken in a trial of the OX40 agonist ivuxolimab. These receptors all stem from an adult with an advanced solid tumor such as melanoma, head and neck, liver or kidney cancer. The CDR3 runs from the conserved cysteine through the conserved F or W. Fields, in order: clone size, J gene, V gene, D gene, CDR3 DNA, CDR3 protein. D genes are given only for firm matches. Only some rows state a clone size, as once, few, many or a class for expanded clones.

size: NA
J: TRBJ1-4
V: TRBV19
D: TRBD1
DNA: TGTGCCAGTAGCGAGACAGGGAGTGAAAAACTGTTTTTT
CDR3: CASSETGSEKLFF

size: NA
J: TRBJ2-1
V: TRBV9
D: NA
DNA: TGTGCCAGCAGCCCAGGGGCGGGAAAGTCGGGTGAGCAGTTCTTC
CDR3: CASSPGAGKSGEQFF

size: NA
J: TRBJ2-1
V: TRBV9
D: TRBD2
DNA: TGTGCCAGCAGCGTAGCGGGTCTAGCGGGAGGCTCCTACAATGAGCAGTTCTTC
CDR3: CASSVAGLAGGSYNEQFF

size: NA
J: TRBJ1-4
V: TRBV6-1
D: TRBD1
DNA: TGTGCCAGCAAGGGGGCGACCAACTTTAATGAAAAACTGTTTTTT
CDR3: CASKGATNFNEKLFF

size: once
J: TRBJ2-2
V: TRBV9
D: TRBD2
DNA: TGTGCCAGCAGCACATCACCGGGACTAGCGGGAGCCGGGGAGCTGTTTTTT
CDR3: CASSTSPGLAGAGELFF

size: once
J: TRBJ1-2
V: TRBV5-1
D: NA
DNA: TGCGCCAGCAGCCGAAGTGGGGCTGGGGATGGCTACACCTTC
CDR3: CASSRSGAGDGYTF

size: NA
J: TRBJ2-1
V: TRBV5-1
D: NA
DNA: TGCGCCAGCAGCTTGGCGGTCCTCTCCTACAATGAGCAGTTCTTC
CDR3: CASSLAVLSYNEQFF

size: NA
J: TRBJ2-7
V: TRBV29-1
D: TRBD1
DNA: TGCAGCGTTGTAAGACAGGGCGAGCAGTACTTC
CDR3: CSVVRQGEQYF

size: once
J: TRBJ1-2
V: TRBV5-1
D: NA
DNA: TGCGCCAGCAATTACGGCGCTAACTATGGCTACACCTTC
CDR3: CASNYGANYGYTF

size: NA
J: TRBJ2-3
V: TRBV29-1
D: TRBD1
DNA: TGCAGCGGGGGCACAGGGGTAGATACGCAGTATTTT
CDR3: CSGGTGVDTQYF

size: NA
J: TRBJ2-3
V: TRBV7-9
D: TRBD2
DNA: TGTGCCAGCAGCTTGGGACTAGCGGGATCACCTAGCACAGATACGCAGTATTTT
CDR3: CASSLGLAGSPSTDTQYF

size: NA
J: TRBJ2-7
V: TRBV6-1
D: NA
DNA: TGTGCCAGCAGCGCGGGACAGTCCTACGAGCAGTACTTC
CDR3: CASSAGQSYEQYF

size: NA
J: TRBJ1-3
V: TRBV6-1
D: NA
DNA: TGTGCCAGCAGTAAGGGGGGGAACACCATATATTTT
CDR3: CASSKGGNTIYF

size: NA
J: TRBJ2-7
V: TRBV15
D: NA
DNA: TGTGCCACCAGCAGAGATTCTATAGAGCGGCTGACCTACGAGCAGTACTTC
CDR3: CATSRDSIERLTYEQYF

size: NA
J: TRBJ2-7
V: TRBV5-1
D: NA
DNA: TGCGCCAGCAGCTTGGCGAGCGGAGGGGCCTACGAGCAGTACTTC
CDR3: CASSLASGGAYEQYF

size: NA
J: TRBJ1-2
V: TRBV28
D: NA
DNA: TGTGCCAGCAGTCTCCCCGGGGGAGGCTACACCTTC
CDR3: CASSLPGGGYTF

size: NA
J: TRBJ2-3
V: TRBV5-1
D: TRBD2
DNA: TGCGCCAGCGCCAGAGAAGCGGGACCCCCTACAAGCACAGATACGCAGTATTTT
CDR3: CASAREAGPPTSTDTQYF